This T cell receptor (beta chain) came from a study of cytomegalovirus exposure and HLA in healthy donors. Germline lookup yields CDR1 MDHEN and CDR2 SYDVKM. Trimming removed 6 bases from V and 8 bases from J, with 16 bases in between. The CDR3 consists of 13 residues. A multiplex PCR was run with 60 Vbeta primers and 13 Jbeta primers. Sequencing used immunoSEQ multiplex PCR; TCRdb keeps in-frame clones, though not all of them. The sample lists 170,000 or so clones, approximately 85% occurring once. Sequences were obtained from PBMCs. V is TRBV28 and J is TRBJ1-2; D is possibly TRBD1 (5 bases). The clonotype was recovered from a girl aged 5 to 17 in good health and CMV-seropositive. This CDR3 reads CASRIRAKGGYTF. CDR3 nucleotide sequence: TGTGCCAGCAGAATCCGCGCTAAGGGGGGCTACACCTTC.